This T cell receptor (beta chain) is from a study of blood T cell repertoires in COVID-19. About the study: The United States, Italy and Spain supplied acute and convalescent COVID-19 samples. Sample material is recorded as cDNA or gDNA derived from T cells, B-cell-depleted T cells, or PBMCs.

Per the original methods: Reference gene primer amplification in the assay estimated nucleated cell counts. The data were produced by immunoSEQ multiplex PCR, yet TCRdb's version contains in-frame clones alone and is incomplete. V and J calls and clone size are copied from that table; D and trimming were computed from the DNA. The table has roughly 150,000 clones, approximately 80% seen once; the top ten hold over 11%. The germline CDR1 and CDR2 sequences are KGHSH and LQKENI. This CDR3 has 14 amino acids. V gave up 6 bases and J gave up 2 bases, with 13 bases separating them. The specimen was peripheral blood. The chain carries TRBV18 and TRBJ1-2, with no clear D. The receptor was isolated from a woman of 80 years or more with acute or convalescent COVID-19. The CDR3 nucleotides are TGTGCCAGCTCCCCATCACCAACAAACTATGGCTACACCTTC. It yields the protein CASSPSPTNYGYTF.